One and the same sample provided the 27 T cell receptor beta chains below, sequenced in a study of blood T cell repertoires in COVID-19. Generated by immunoSEQ multiplex PCR, the TCRdb table keeps only in-frame clones and is missing some. The repertoire holds tens of thousands of clones, with approximately 91% as singletons. Sequencing was carried out using peripheral blood. The receptors were sampled from a man aged 65-85 years with active COVID-19.

This clone was detected only once. CDR3 residues: CASSLRGANEQYF. DNA for the CDR3: TGTGCCAGCAGTTTACGGGGGGCTAACGAGCAGTACTTC. The V and J genes are TRBV12-3 or TRBV12-4 and TRBJ2-7; D is perhaps TRBD2 (7 bases). Trimming removed 2 bases from V and 5 bases from J, with 10 bases in between. The CDR3 is made up of 13 amino acids.

The chain has TRBV6-2 or TRBV6-3 and TRBJ2-7; possible D gene TRBD1, 6 bases. Trimming removed 2 bases from V and 3 bases from J, with 14 bases in between. Germline CDR1 and CDR2: MNHEY and SVGEGT. CDR3 length: 15 amino acids. CDR3 in DNA: TGTGCCAGCAGTTACCAGGACAGAACAGGCTACGAGCAGTACTTC. Residues: CASSYQDRTGYEQYF.

This chain connects TRBV5-1 to TRBJ2-4, with TRBD2 as a possible D gene (6 bases). The CDR3 contains 14 residues. The V gene's germline CDR1 is SGHRS and CDR2 YFSETQ. Deletions cut 4 bases from V and 3 bases from J, with 11 bases between. DNA of the CDR3: TGCGCCAGCAGCGTCCCCGGGGGCAAAAACATTCAGTACTTC. Its translation is CASSVPGGKNIQYF.

The chain joins TRBV5-1 to TRBJ2-4; D not certain. The CDR3 is 15 amino acids. Trimming took 0 bases from V and 1 from J, leaving 8 bases between them. Per the germline V gene, CDR1 is SGHRS and CDR2 is YFSETQ. The DNA for the CDR3 is TGCGCCAGCAGCTTGGGTGGAGCCGCCAAAAACATTCAGTACTTC. This translates into CASSLGGAAKNIQYF.

The V and J genes are TRBV19 and TRBJ2-1; D is possibly TRBD1 (5 bases). From germline, CDR1 is LNHDA and CDR2 SQIVND (reference sequence). The CDR3 length is 15 residues. Trimming stripped 4 bases from V and 4 bases from J, with 14 bases between. The CDR3 DNA is TGTGCCAGTAGTACCAGGGCGCCTCTTTACAATGAGCAGTTCTTC. Its translation is CASSTRAPLYNEQFF.

The rearrangement links TRBV7-2 to TRBJ2-1; no clear D. Per germline, CDR1 SGHTA and CDR2 FQGNSA. Between the trimmed V and J ends, which lost 4 bases and 0 bases, there was a span of 7 bases. The CDR3 has 14 residues. CDR3 region: CASSWSSSYNEQFF. In nucleotides, the CDR3 is TGTGCCAGCAGCTGGAGCAGCTCCTACAATGAGCAGTTCTTC.

The CDR3 coding sequence is TGTGCCAGCAGTTCCCGGGTCCTAAAAGAGACCCAGTACTTC. This sequence encodes CASSSRVLKETQYF. V usage is TRBV7-8 and J usage is TRBJ2-5; D is ambiguous. The CDR3 is made up of 14 amino acids. From germline, CDR1 is SGHVS and CDR2 FQNEAQ. V gave up 6 bases and J gave up 3 bases, with 14 bases separating them.

This chain connects TRBV3-1 (or the pseudogene TRBV3-2) to TRBJ2-3, with TRBD1 as a possible D gene (5 bases). The germline CDR1 and CDR2 sequences are LGHDT and YNNKEL (reference sequence). The length of the CDR3 is 12 residues. V lost 1 base and J 8 bases, leaving 7 bases between the germline ends. The CDR3 DNA reads as TGTGCCAGCAGCCAAGTGGGGCTTACGCAGTATTTT. This codes for CASSQVGLTQYF.

The chain uses TRBV7-3 and TRBJ2-2; D is perhaps TRBD1 (7 bases). The germline V and J ends were trimmed by 0 bases and 0 bases, with 14 bases remaining between them. Germline V CDR1 and CDR2: SGHTA, FQGTGA. The CDR3 spans 18 residues. The CDR3: CASSLTRRGPSNTGELFF. CDR3 DNA: TGTGCCAGCAGCTTAACGCGGAGGGGGCCTTCGAACACCGGGGAGCTGTTTTTT.

J is TRBJ1-1 and V is TRBV7-8; D possibly corresponds to TRBD1 (6 bases). Germline CDR1 SGHVS, CDR2 FQNEAQ. V lost 5 bases and J 9 bases, leaving 10 bases between the germline ends. CDR3 length equals 11 residues. CDR3 sequence: CASSRTEQAFF. The CDR3, as DNA: TGTGCCAGCAGCCGGACAGAGCAAGCTTTCTTT.

This clone was seen a single time. This sequence joins TRBV7-9 and TRBJ2-7; 9 bases are a match to TRBD1. The CDR3 is 16 residues long. CDR1 is SEHNR, CDR2 FQNEAQ, per germline (reference sequence). V lost 4 bases and J lost 3; bases outside the gene matches: 10. CDR3 in DNA: TGTGCCAGCAGCTCGGGACAGGGCGCTTTGGTCTACGAGCAGTACTTC. This encodes CASSSGQGALVYEQYF.

The chain links TRBV5-1 to TRBJ2-1; 8 bases line up with TRBD2. Unmatched junction bases numbered 10, after V lost 4 bases and J lost 4 bases. This CDR3 is 16 amino acids long. Germline V gene lookup returns CDR1 SGHRS and CDR2 YFSETQ. The CDR3, as DNA: TGCGCCAGCAGCCTGGGTGGCGCGGGAGGATACAATGAGCAGTTCTTC. This gives the protein CASSLGGAGGYNEQFF.

Only one count was recorded for this clone. The chain uses TRBV7-9 and TRBJ2-1, with TRBD2 matching 8 bases. Trimming took 2 bases from V and 7 from J; bases not matched to a gene: 13. The CDR3 runs 17 residues. CDR1 is SEHNR and CDR2 is FQNEAQ in the germline V gene (reference sequence). The CDR3 reads CASSLKGRREEVNEQFF. The CDR3 DNA reads TGTGCCAGCAGCTTAAAGGGGAGGCGGGAGGAAGTGAATGAGCAGTTCTTC.

The V and J genes are TRBV19 and TRBJ1-2; 10 nucleotides agree with TRBD1. V dropped 1 base and J dropped 5; count of bases not matched to a gene: 4. This CDR3 is 15 amino acids long. Germline CDR1 LNHDA, CDR2 SQIVND (reference sequence). This CDR3 is CASSIGSGQGYGYTF. CDR3 nucleotides: TGTGCCAGTAGTATAGGGTCGGGACAGGGGTATGGCTACACCTTC.

This chain links TRBV11-2 with TRBJ2-1; 9 nucleotides match TRBD2. Per the germline V gene, CDR1 is SGHAT and CDR2 is FQNNGV. The CDR3 is 17 amino acids. The J segment lost 9 bases and the V segment lost 4 bases, leaving 16 bases of the junction unmatched. The CDR3 here is CASSWGIAGALWSEQFF. The CDR3 nucleotides read TGTGCCAGCAGCTGGGGGATAGCGGGGGCCCTTTGGAGTGAGCAGTTCTTC.

This clone was counted a single time. The chain links TRBV27 to TRBJ1-6; D unclear. The CDR3 is made up of 15 amino acids. V shed 0 bases and J shed 7 bases, with 10 bases lying between them. Germline V gene data show CDR1 as MNHEY and CDR2 as SMNVEV (reference sequence). In DNA, the CDR3 is TGTGCCAGCAGTTTATCGGGAGGGCCCAATTCACCCCTCCACTTT. Protein: CASSLSGGPNSPLHF.

The chain joins TRBV28 to TRBJ1-2; D remains unclear. The germline CDR1 and CDR2 sequences are MDHEN and SYDVKM. The CDR3 is 12 amino acids. The V and J ends lost 0 bases and 8 bases respectively, with 7 bases between them. The DNA for the CDR3 is TGTGCCAGCAGTTTATGGCCCAGGGGCTACACCTTC. The encoded protein is CASSLWPRGYTF.

The V and J genes are TRBV3-1 (or the pseudogene TRBV3-2) and TRBJ2-5, with TRBD1 matching over 10 bases. Germline-derived CDR1 and CDR2 are LGHDT and YNNKEL (reference sequence). The V gene end was trimmed by 6 bases and the J gene end by 1 base; junction bases not matched to a gene: 8. The length of the CDR3 is 16 residues. The CDR3 loop is CASSSPGTGVQETQYF. CDR3 nucleotides: TGTGCCAGCAGTTCCCCCGGGACAGGGGTCCAAGAGACCCAGTACTTC.

The gene calls are TRBV28 and TRBJ2-7, with 12 bases that match TRBD2. With V trimmed by 8 bases and J by 3 bases, 2 bases remained unmatched. The length of the CDR3 is 13 residues. Germline lookup yields CDR1 MDHEN and CDR2 SYDVKM. The CDR3 sequence: CASGLAGNYEQYF. CDR3 bases: TGTGCCAGCGGACTAGCGGGAAACTACGAGCAGTACTTC.

J is TRBJ2-7 and V is TRBV27; 8 bases agree with TRBD1. The CDR3 consists of 13 residues. In germline, CDR1 is MNHEY, CDR2 SMNVEV (reference sequence). The trim removed 3 bases at V and 6 bases at J, leaving 4 bases unmatched. The CDR3 region has the DNA TGTGCCAGCAGTTTCGACAGGGGAGGCGAGCAGTACTTC. It codes for CASSFDRGGEQYF.

J is TRBJ2-3 and V is TRBV5-4, with D unresolved. This CDR3 is built from 13 residues. V gave up 2 bases and J gave up 2 bases, with 6 bases separating them. The germline V gene has CDR1 SGHNT and CDR2 YYREEE (reference sequence). Here the CDR3 reads CASSFFLTDTQYF. In DNA, the CDR3 is TGTGCCAGCAGCTTTTTTCTCACAGATACGCAGTATTTT.

In regard to this clone: Other DNA sequences in the sample encode the same CDR3. J is TRBJ2-3 and V is TRBV11-3; perhaps TRBD1 as D (7 bases). The ends were cut back, 5 bases at V and 6 bases at J, with 9 bases in the middle. The length of the CDR3 is 12 residues. Germline values: CDR1 SGHNT, CDR2 YENEEA. CDR3 DNA sequence: TGTGCCAGCAGCCCAGGGGGGGATACGCAGTATTTT. Its translation is CASSPGGDTQYF.

The chain joins TRBV9 to TRBJ2-3; D remains unclear. Trimming shortened V by 0 bases and J by 3 bases, and 5 bases separated the two germline ends. Per germline, CDR1 SGDLS and CDR2 YYNGEE. The CDR3 runs 13 residues. Written as DNA, the CDR3 is TGTGCCAGCAGCGTAGAGAGAACAGATACGCAGTATTTT. It yields the protein CASSVERTDTQYF.

The V gene is TRBV18, the J gene TRBJ2-5; 8 bases are a match to TRBD1. This CDR3 is 15 amino acids long. The V gene's germline CDR1 is KGHSH and CDR2 LQKENI. The junction had 9 bases not matched to a gene; V was cut back by 8 bases and J by 1 base. CDR3 region: CASTGQGGVQETQYF. The CDR3 coding sequence is TGTGCCAGCACCGGACAGGGTGGGGTCCAAGAGACCCAGTACTTC.

Here the CDR3 reads CASSPDYNTGELFF. The DNA for the CDR3 is TGTGCCAGCAGCCCGGACTACAACACCGGGGAGCTGTTTTTT. The J gene is TRBJ2-2, the V gene TRBV7-2; D may be TRBD2 (6 bases). CDR1 is SGHTA, CDR2 FQGNSA, per germline. The V and J ends lost 5 bases and 2 bases respectively, with 9 bases between them. The CDR3 totals 14 residues. Drawing the rest from reference TRBV7-2 and TRBJ2-2, the complete variable domain is GAGVSQSPSNKVTEKGKDVELRCDPISGHTALYWYRQSLGQGLEFLIYFQGNSAPDKSGLPSDRFSAERTGGSVSTLTIQRTQQEDSAVYLCASSPDYNTGELFFGEGSRLTVL.

The rearrangement joins TRBV21-1 to TRBJ2-1; TRBD2 is the table's D call and was not checked against the DNA. TRBV21-1 is classified as a pseudogene. This CDR3 has 16 residues. CDR3 in amino acids: CASSKHFLSSYNEQFF. Here the CDR3 DNA reads TGTGCCAGCAGCAAGCACTTCTTGAGCTCCTACAATGAGCAGTTCTTC.

The V gene is TRBV6-2 or TRBV6-3, the J gene TRBJ1-4; 10 bases align to TRBD1. The V segment lost 2 bases and the J segment 8 bases; nucleotides outside the gene matches: 5. In germline, CDR1 is MNHEY, CDR2 SVGEGT. The CDR3 sequence is 15 residues long. The CDR3 DNA reads as TGTGCCAGCAGTTACATGGACAGGGGGAACGAAAAACTGTTTTTT. Its translation is CASSYMDRGNEKLFF.